The 9 T cell receptor beta chains listed next were all sequenced from one sample in a study of radiotherapy plus CTLA-4 blockade in lung cancer. The repertoire was sequenced with immunoSEQ multiplex PCR; TCRdb's copy has only in-frame clones and lacks some. The table shows roughly 90,000 clones, with 60% to 85% occurring only once. This sample comprised peripheral blood, obtained from a patient treated with radiotherapy plus ipilimumab. These receptors were obtained from a human donor with non-small cell lung cancer who had a partial response to radiotherapy plus ipilimumab. Some clones in this sample may be carry-over from other donors' samples.

This sequence joins TRBV28 and TRBJ1-1; no definite D call. Germline CDR1 and CDR2: MDHEN and SYDVKM. The V and J ends lost 7 bases and 1 base respectively, with 10 bases between them. This CDR3 is 13 amino acids long. The CDR3 nucleotides read TGTGCCAGCAAGCTAGACCCGAACACTGAAGCTTTCTTT. Translation: CASKLDPNTEAFF.

The rearrangement links TRBV14 to TRBJ1-4; 9 positions agree with TRBD1. CDR3 length: 16 amino acids. Germline V gene lookup returns CDR1 SGHDN and CDR2 FVKESK. V dropped 3 bases and J dropped 8; count of bases not matched to a gene: 10. CDR3 coding DNA: TGTGCCAGCAGCCAGAATACAGGGGGCGCAAAAGAAAAACTGTTTTTT. As protein: CASSQNTGGAKEKLFF.

The chain combines TRBV4-1 with TRBJ2-2; 9 bases agree with TRBD1. Germline V gene lookup returns CDR1 MGHRA and CDR2 YSYEKL. Trimming cost V 4 bases and J 0 bases; bases outside gene matches: 9. The CDR3 totals 18 residues. The CDR3 is CASSPRDRVLANTGELFF. CDR3 sequence (DNA): TGCGCCAGCAGCCCACGGGACAGGGTCTTAGCGAACACCGGGGAGCTGTTTTTT.

This clone was detected a few times. This chain connects TRBV13 to TRBJ1-4; D is unclear. This CDR3 comprises 15 residues. The germline CDR1 and CDR2 sequences are PRHDT and FYEKMQ (reference sequence). Between the trimmed V and J ends, which lost 7 bases and 0 bases, there was a span of 12 bases. The CDR3 here is CASKYSVATNEKLFF. The CDR3 DNA follows: TGTGCCAGCAAATACTCGGTTGCAACTAATGAAAAACTGTTTTTT. Combining the CDR3 with reference TRBV13 and TRBJ1-4 gives the whole variable domain AAGVIQSPRHLIKEKRETATLKCYPIPRHDTVYWYQQGPGQDPQFLISFYEKMQSDKGSIPDRFSAQQFSDYHSELNMSSLELGDSALYFCASKYSVATNEKLFFGSGTQLSVL.

For the CDR3, the DNA is TGTGCCAGCAGATTGGACAGGGGCAACTTGGGTTCACCCCTCCACTTT. Its translation is CASRLDRGNLGSPLHF. The genes are TRBV28 and TRBJ1-6, with 9 bases identical to TRBD1. Per germline, CDR1 MDHEN and CDR2 SYDVKM. This CDR3 is 16 amino acids long. J gave up 9 bases and V 6 bases, and 12 bases lay outside the gene matches.

Only one count was recorded for this clone. The rearrangement links TRBV19 to TRBJ1-1, with D possibly matching TRBD1 (5 bases). Trimming took off 5 bases at V and 3 bases at J, with 7 bases between the two ends. Germline V gene sequence: CDR1 LNHDA, CDR2 SQIVND (reference sequence). The CDR3 is 12 amino acids. CDR3 region: CASSWGDTEAFF. CDR3 sequence (DNA): TGTGCCAGTAGTTGGGGGGACACTGAAGCTTTCTTT.

The rearrangement uses TRBV5-1 and TRBJ2-7; the match to TRBD2 covers 13 bases. J gave up 3 bases and V 4 bases, and 4 bases lay outside the gene matches. The CDR3 covers 15 residues. Germline V CDR1 and CDR2: SGHRS, YFSETQ. As DNA, the CDR3 is TGCGCCAGCAGCCCTACTAGCGGGGGGGGCTACGAGCAGTACTTC. Its protein is CASSPTSGGGYEQYF.

The chain employs TRBV19 and TRBJ1-2, with a tentative D call TRBD1 (5 bases). Germline V CDR1 and CDR2: LNHDA, SQIVND (reference sequence). V gave up 4 bases and J gave up 3 bases, with 15 bases separating them. The CDR3 is 15 amino acids. Written as DNA, the CDR3 is TGTGCCAGTAGTAAGACAGCCCTCGGCGACTATGGCTACACCTTC. Protein product: CASSKTALGDYGYTF.

This clone occurred once. The chain joins TRBV19 to TRBJ1-1; perhaps TRBD1 as D (5 bases). The CDR3 is 13 residues long. The V end was cut by 5 bases, the J end by 10 bases, with 17 bases between. Germline CDR1 LNHDA, CDR2 SQIVND (reference sequence). CDR3 protein: CASSWEGSIGAFF. DNA for the CDR3: TGTGCCAGTAGTTGGGAGGGGTCGATCGGAGCTTTCTTT.